The 7 T cell receptor beta chains listed next were all sequenced from one sample in a study of early T cells in non-severe SARS-CoV-2 infection. From the 5' RACE reads, TCRdb called clonotypes with MiXCR, one entry per CDR3 protein. The sample has roughly 69,000 distinct CDR3 sequences; more than 8.5% are singletons. The sample here was whole blood, taken at baseline. Source of these receptors: an adult who was a healthcare worker with PCR-confirmed SARS-CoV-2 infection or an uninfected control (not recorded which).

This clonotype came up a few times. V is TRBV20-1 and J is TRBJ2-7; 12 nucleotides align to TRBD1. The germline V gene has CDR1 DFQATT and CDR2 SNEGSKA (reference sequence). The CDR3 totals 13 residues. V was clipped by 6 bases and J by 4 bases; unmatched bases: 4. The chain's CDR3 is CSAQGQGAYEQYF. The CDR3 region has the DNA TGCAGTGCCCAGGGACAGGGGGCTTACGAGCAGTACTTC.

The sample holds a few counts of this clonotype. This chain links TRBV6-5 with TRBJ2-7, with TRBD1 matching over 9 bases. J was trimmed by 3 bases and V by 6 bases; bases with no gene match: 9. The CDR3 contains 15 residues. Looked up from germline, CDR1 is MNHEY and CDR2 is SVGAGI. CDR3: CASRISRDRDYEQYF. The CDR3 DNA reads as TGTGCCAGCAGAATTAGCCGGGACAGGGACTACGAGCAGTACTTC.

CDR3 loop: CASSYSLRGEQYF. Written as DNA, the CDR3 is TGTGCCAGCAGTTACTCTCTACGGGGTGAGCAGTACTTC. The chain combines TRBV6-5 with TRBJ2-7; tentative D call: TRBD2 (5 bases). Germline V gene sequence: CDR1 MNHEY, CDR2 SVGAGI. The CDR3 has 13 residues. Trimming took 0 bases from V and 7 from J, leaving 10 bases between them.

This chain connects TRBV20-1 to TRBJ2-7; 13 bases map to TRBD2. V shed 4 bases, J shed 6 bases, and the junction held 6 bases outside the gene matches. In germline, CDR1 is DFQATT, CDR2 SNEGSKA (reference sequence). CDR3 length: 14 amino acids. Written as DNA, the CDR3 is TGCAGTGCTACCCGACTAGCGGGAGGAGGCGAGCAGTACTTC. It translates to CSATRLAGGGEQYF.

This clonotype was picked up many times. The chain is built from TRBV28 and TRBJ2-1; 13 nucleotides match TRBD2. CDR1 MDHEN and CDR2 SYDVKM come from the germline V gene. After removal of 10 bases from V and 0 bases from J, the junction contained 15 bases not matched to a gene. The CDR3 spans 19 residues. The CDR3 nucleotides read TGTGCCACCCAACCCCTGACTAGCGGGAGGACGGGCTCCTACAATGAGCAGTTCTTC. It codes for CATQPLTSGRTGSYNEQFF.

This clonotype was observed many times. The rearrangement uses TRBV20-1 and TRBJ1-6; 8 positions agree with TRBD1. Looked up from germline, CDR1 is DFQATT and CDR2 is SNEGSKA (reference sequence). The CDR3 loop spans 13 amino acids. V lost 4 bases, J lost 5 bases, and 1 base stayed unmatched. The CDR3 sequence: CSAMGQDNSPLHF. The DNA for the CDR3 is TGCAGTGCTATGGGACAGGATAATTCACCCCTCCACTTT.

This clonotype showed up many times. Here the CDR3 reads CSARDLGGLGTEAFF. CDR3 coding DNA: TGCAGTGCTAGAGATCTAGGAGGTTTGGGCACTGAAGCTTTCTTT. The rearrangement joins TRBV20-1 to TRBJ1-1; D not resolved. CDR1 is DFQATT and CDR2 is SNEGSKA in the germline V gene (reference sequence). This CDR3 comprises 15 residues. Trimming removed 0 bases from V and 4 bases from J, with 15 bases in between.